This is a list of T cell receptor beta chains from one sample in a study of shared clonotypes between healthy human individuals. The assay was immunoSEQ multiplex PCR, and TCRdb's table has in-frame clones only and misses some. The sample lists millions of clones; 90% to 95% were seen once. The sequenced material came from naive CD4+ T cells sorted from blood. The receptors shown here come from a man aged 18 to 30 in good health. Each CDR3 is given with its conserved first and last residue. A D gene is named only where the DNA matches it firmly. The listing skips clone size in some rows; elsewhere it reads once, few, many or a size class.

NA	TRBV7-8	NA	TRBJ2-7	TGTGCCAGCAGCCACCCCCTTGGACTCAACTCGTATAGATACGAGCAGTACTTC	CASSHPLGLNSYRYEQYF
NA	TRBV2	NA	TRBJ2-1	TGTGCCAGCAGTGAGCTGGGACCGACCAACTACAATGAGCAGTTCTTC	CASSELGPTNYNEQFF
NA	TRBV7-9	NA	TRBJ1-1	TGTGCCAGCAGCTTAGCGGGAAAGGGGGGGCTGAACACTGAAGCTTTCTTT	CASSLAGKGGLNTEAFF
NA	TRBV27	TRBD1	TRBJ2-5	TGTGCCAGCAATCCGGGACAGGGAAGGGGGGAGACCCAGTACTTC	CASNPGQGRGETQYF
NA	TRBV10-3	TRBD2	TRBJ2-1	TGTGCCATCAGCGATAGCGGGGGGGCCTACAATGAGCAGTTCTTC	CAISDSGGAYNEQFF
NA	TRBV28	NA	TRBJ2-1	TGTGCCAGCAGTGGTCCTTTGCAGTTCTTC	CASSGPLQFF
NA	TRBV30	NA	TRBJ1-4	TGTGCCTGGAGCTCGGAGGGTTTGGGTGAAAAACTGTTTTTT	CAWSSEGLGEKLFF
NA	TRBV19	NA	TRBJ1-1	TGTGCCAGTACCCCAGGGCCTCGCACTGAAGCTTTCTTT	CASTPGPRTEAFF
NA	TRBV6-1	NA	TRBJ2-6	TGTGCCAGCACGGACAGATCTGGGGCCAACGTCCTGACTTTC	CASTDRSGANVLTF
NA	TRBV30	NA	TRBJ1-6	TGTGCCTGGAGTGGGCAGCCTAATTCACCCCTCCACTTT	CAWSGQPNSPLHF
NA	TRBV10-2	NA	TRBJ1-3	TGCGCCAGCAGTGACCAAGGGGCGAGAGGAAACACCATATATTTT	CASSDQGARGNTIYF
once	TRBV30	TRBD1	TRBJ2-2	TGTGCCTGGAGTGTAGGGACAGGGGCTACCGGGGAGCTGTTTTTT	CAWSVGTGATGELFF
NA	TRBV4-1	TRBD2	TRBJ2-1	TGCGCCAGCAGCCAAAGGACTAGCGGGCCCAATGAGCAGTTCTTC	CASSQRTSGPNEQFF
NA	TRBV7-7	NA	TRBJ2-5	TGTGCTAGCAGCTTAGTGCTCAATCTATGGGAGACCCAGTACTTC	CASSLVLNLWETQYF
NA	TRBV5-1	TRBD2	TRBJ2-7	TGCGCCAGCAGCCCAAACCTCGGGACTAGTAACTACGAGCAGTACTTC	CASSPNLGTSNYEQYF
NA	TRBV5-1	TRBD1	TRBJ2-1	TGCGCCAGCAGGGGACAGGTAAACTACAATGAGCAGTTCTTC	CASRGQVNYNEQFF
NA	TRBV6-1	NA	TRBJ1-1	TGTGCCAGCAGTGAGCAGGTGAACACTGAAGCTTTCTTT	CASSEQVNTEAFF
once	TRBV30	NA	TRBJ2-7	TGTGCCTGGACCATCCGCGGGGCAGGGGGGAATTACGAGCAGTACTTC	CAWTIRGAGGNYEQYF
few	TRBV9	NA	TRBJ1-6	TGTGCCAGCACCCGGAGGATTGGGGATTCACCCCTCCACTTT	CASTRRIGDSPLHF
NA	TRBV27	NA	TRBJ2-2	TGTGCCAGCTACTCCATCCCGAACACCGGGGAGCTGTTTTTT	CASYSIPNTGELFF
NA	TRBV6-5	NA	TRBJ2-5	TGTGCCAGCAGTTTTGAGACCCAGTACTTC	CASSFETQYF
NA	TRBV28	TRBD1	TRBJ1-3	TGTGCCAGCAGTTTAACAGGGGGCTCTGGAAACACCATATATTTT	CASSLTGGSGNTIYF
NA	TRBV28	TRBD1	TRBJ2-2	TGTGCCAGCATGGGGACAGAAATACCCGGGGAGCTGTTTTTT	CASMGTEIPGELFF
NA	TRBV19	NA	TRBJ1-5	TGTGCCAGTAGTATTGGGTATAGCAATCAGCCCCAGCATTTT	CASSIGYSNQPQHF
NA	TRBV4-1	TRBD1	TRBJ1-4	TGCGCCAGCAGCCCGGACAGGGGGCCGAATGAAAAACTGTTTTTT	CASSPDRGPNEKLFF
NA	TRBV5-1	TRBD2	TRBJ2-7	TGCGCCAGCAGCTTAGACCTCCGGACTAGCGGCTCCTACGAGCAGTACTTC	CASSLDLRTSGSYEQYF
NA	TRBV6-6	NA	TRBJ2-2	TGTGCCAGCAGTTACATGGGGGAGCTGTTTTTT	CASSYMGELFF
NA	TRBV5-8	TRBD1	TRBJ1-6	TGTGCCAGCAGCTTGGATTGGGACAGGGTTACTTCACCCCTCCACTTT	CASSLDWDRVTSPLHF
NA	TRBV5-1	TRBD1	TRBJ2-7	TGCGCCAGCAGCTTGGGGTCAGGGGGCGCACACTACGAGCAGTACTTC	CASSLGSGGAHYEQYF
NA	TRBV11-3	NA	TRBJ2-1	TGTGCCAGCAGCTTAGTAGCGGAAGAGCCCTACAATGAGCAGTTCTTC	CASSLVAEEPYNEQFF
NA	TRBV5-5	NA	TRBJ2-7	TGTGCCAGCAGCTCCGGGCAGGGAGGCTACGAGCAGTACTTC	CASSSGQGGYEQYF
NA	TRBV6-1	TRBD1	TRBJ1-1	TGTGCCAGTTGGGACAGGGTGAAATTGGCTTTCTTT	CASWDRVKLAFF
NA	TRBV28	NA	TRBJ1-2	TGTGCCAGCAGTTTTGGGGAACTTACCCTCTATGGCTACACCTTC	CASSFGELTLYGYTF
NA	TRBV25-1	NA	TRBJ2-3	TGTGCCAGCAGTGAAGGTCCTAATACGCAGTATTTT	CASSEGPNTQYF
once	TRBV19	NA	TRBJ1-5	TGTGCCAGTAGTTTAACATGGAATCAGCCCCAGCATTTT	CASSLTWNQPQHF
NA	TRBV5-1	TRBD2	TRBJ2-1	TGCGCCAGCAGCTTGGGCGGGAGAAACCACAATGAGCAGTTCTTC	CASSLGGRNHNEQFF
NA	TRBV7-9	NA	TRBJ2-7	TGTGCCAGCAGCTTACACCCCGGGGGATTCTCCTACGAGCAGTACTTC	CASSLHPGGFSYEQYF
NA	TRBV4-2	NA	TRBJ2-7	TGTGCCAGCAGCCAGGCGGTTTCCGGGACCTCCTACGAGCAGTACTTC	CASSQAVSGTSYEQYF
NA	TRBV10-3	NA	TRBJ1-2	TGTGCCATCAGTGAAGGGGTTGGAAACTATGGCTACACCTTC	CAISEGVGNYGYTF
NA	TRBV5-4	TRBD2	TRBJ2-1	TGTGCCAGCAGCATCGCTAGCGGAGCAAACTCCTACAATGAGCAGTTCTTC	CASSIASGANSYNEQFF
NA	TRBV2	NA	TRBJ1-5	TGTGCCAGCAGTGAAGCCAAGACGAGTTGGCATTTT	CASSEAKTSWHF
NA	TRBV18	NA	TRBJ1-6	TGTGCCAGCTCACCAGCTGATGTGAGCTCCTATAATTCACCCCTCCACTTT	CASSPADVSSYNSPLHF
NA	TRBV28	TRBD1	TRBJ2-7	TGTGCCAGCAGTTTCGGGACAGCCTCCTACGAGCAGTACTTC	CASSFGTASYEQYF
NA	TRBV5-1	TRBD2	TRBJ2-5	TGCGCCAGCGCTGGCGGGGGGAGCCAAGAGACCCAGTACTTC	CASAGGGSQETQYF
few	TRBV11-2	NA	TRBJ1-1	TGTGCCAGCAGCTCATTTGGAACTGAAGCTTTCTTT	CASSSFGTEAFF
NA	TRBV29-1	TRBD1	TRBJ1-1	TGCAGCGTCGGCGGGACAGGGGATAGGACTTTCTTT	CSVGGTGDRTFF
NA	TRBV6-6	NA	TRBJ2-7	TGTGCCAGCAGTTACCCAATGGGGAGCTACGAGCAGTACTTC	CASSYPMGSYEQYF
NA	TRBV18	TRBD1	TRBJ2-3	TGTGCCAGCTCACCCGCTACAGGGGGCGCAGATACGCAGTATTTT	CASSPATGGADTQYF
few	TRBV2	TRBD1	TRBJ1-1	TGTGCCAGCAGTGGACAGGGAGATCAAGCTTTCTTT	CASSGQGDQAFF
NA	TRBV5-4	TRBD1	TRBJ2-7	TGTGCCAGCAGCCCGAGGGGCCCTGGACAGGGGGCTGAGAACGAGCAGTACTTC	CASSPRGPGQGAENEQYF
NA	TRBV2	NA	TRBJ1-6	TGTGCCAGCAGTGGGGGGGGAGGGACCCCTAATTCACCCCTCCACTTT	CASSGGGGTPNSPLHF